The 3 T cell receptor beta chains reported below all come from one sample, sequenced in a study of memory B cells and T cells in multiple sclerosis (dated by TCRdb to 2017 to 2018). Their cognate antigens are unknown. Libraries came from the immunoSEQ multiplex PCR assay. What TCRdb holds here is the immuneACCESS table cut down to in-frame rearrangements. Part of the clones is not present; checked against another copy, under half of the missing clones reflect an unresolved V gene, and the others are unexplained. The sample table records roughly 12,000 clones; approximately 84% of these occur just once. Less than 3% of the sample is in the top ten clones. After CFSE-labeled PBMCs were cultured without a stimulus, the autoproliferating (CFSEdim) and non-proliferating (CFSEhi) T cell fractions were sequenced separately. Altogether, some 50 million CFSE-labeled PBMCs were kept in culture for about 7 days with no stimulus, after which the replicate wells were combined.

The sample was PBMCs from blood kept in culture. The receptors here all came from a human donor with multiple sclerosis.

The V call is TRBV25-1, the J call TRBJ1-2; D remains ambiguous. Germline V lookup: CDR1 MGHDK, CDR2 SYGVNS. Trimming pared 1 base from V and 8 bases from J, leaving 20 bases between. The CDR3 is 16 residues long. The CDR3 reads CASSELAVIGVDGYTF. CDR3 bases: TGTGCCAGCAGTGAATTGGCGGTGATCGGGGTGGACGGCTACACCTTC.

The rearrangement links TRBV14 to TRBJ2-5; 9 positions match TRBD2. The CDR3 runs 17 residues. The V gene end was trimmed by 0 bases and the J gene end by 7 bases; junction bases not matched to a gene: 12. The germline V gene encodes CDR1 SGHDN and CDR2 FVKESK. The CDR3 DNA reads as TGTGCCAGCAGCCAAGATTATAAGACTAGCGGTCTACGGACCCAGTACTTC. Amino acid sequence: CASSQDYKTSGLRTQYF.

The V and J genes are TRBV28 and TRBJ1-5, with D unresolved. Deletions cut 9 bases from V and 5 bases from J, with 14 bases between. CDR3 size: 13 residues. Germline V gene lookup returns CDR1 MDHEN and CDR2 SYDVKM. CDR3 residues: CASTPTVDQPQHF. For the CDR3, the DNA is TGTGCCAGTACTCCTACAGTAGATCAGCCCCAGCATTTT.